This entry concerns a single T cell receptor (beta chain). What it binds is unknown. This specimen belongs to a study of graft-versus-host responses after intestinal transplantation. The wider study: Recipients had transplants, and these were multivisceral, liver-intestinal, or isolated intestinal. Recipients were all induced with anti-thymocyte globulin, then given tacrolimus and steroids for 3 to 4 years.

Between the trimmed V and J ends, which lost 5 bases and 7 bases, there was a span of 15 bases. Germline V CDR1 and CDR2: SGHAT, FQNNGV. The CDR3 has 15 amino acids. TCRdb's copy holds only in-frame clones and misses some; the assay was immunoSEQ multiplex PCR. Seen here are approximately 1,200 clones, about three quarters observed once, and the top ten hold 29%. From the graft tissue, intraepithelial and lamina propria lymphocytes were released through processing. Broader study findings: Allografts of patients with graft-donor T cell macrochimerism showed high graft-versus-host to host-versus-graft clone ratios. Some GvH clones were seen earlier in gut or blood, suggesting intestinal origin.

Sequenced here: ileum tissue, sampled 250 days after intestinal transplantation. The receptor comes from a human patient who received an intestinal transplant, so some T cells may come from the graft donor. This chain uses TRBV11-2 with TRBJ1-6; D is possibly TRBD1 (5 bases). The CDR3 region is CASSETGTTNSPLHF. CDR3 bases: TGTGCCAGCAGCGAGACGGGGACCACCAATTCACCCCTCCACTTT.